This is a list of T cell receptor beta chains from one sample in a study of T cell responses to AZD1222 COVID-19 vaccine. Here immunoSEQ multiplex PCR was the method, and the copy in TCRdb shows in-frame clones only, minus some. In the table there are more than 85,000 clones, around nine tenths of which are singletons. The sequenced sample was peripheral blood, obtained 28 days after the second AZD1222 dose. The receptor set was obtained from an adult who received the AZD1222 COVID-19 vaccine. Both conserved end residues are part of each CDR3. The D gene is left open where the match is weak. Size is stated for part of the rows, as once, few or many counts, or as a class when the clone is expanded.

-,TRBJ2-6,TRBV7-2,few,CASSWAWPGANVLTF,TGTGCCAGCAGCTGGGCCTGGCCAGGGGCCAACGTCCTGACTTTC
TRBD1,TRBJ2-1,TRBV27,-,CASSTPRQGATYNEQFF,TGTGCCAGCAGTACGCCCCGACAGGGGGCGACCTACAATGAGCAGTTCTTC
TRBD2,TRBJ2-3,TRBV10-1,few,CASSEVDGASGFSTDTQYF,TGCGCCAGCAGTGAGGTCGACGGGGCTAGCGGGTTCAGCACAGATACGCAGTATTTT
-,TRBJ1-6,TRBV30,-,CAWSAGQDNSPLHF,TGTGCCTGGAGTGCGGGACAAGATAATTCACCCCTCCACTTT
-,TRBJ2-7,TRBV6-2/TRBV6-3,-,CASSYPRRQTKYEQYF,TGTGCCAGCAGTTACCCCAGGAGACAGACCAAATACGAGCAGTACTTC
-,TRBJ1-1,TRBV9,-,CASSSGEGRWTEAFF,TGTGCCAGCAGCTCTGGGGAGGGGCGATGGACTGAAGCTTTCTTT
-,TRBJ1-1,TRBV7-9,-,CASSLAGTAGTEAFF,TGTGCCAGCAGCTTAGCAGGGACCGCGGGCACTGAAGCTTTCTTT
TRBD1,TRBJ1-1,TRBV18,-,CASSPYGQGGTEAFF,TGTGCCAGCTCACCGTACGGACAGGGCGGAACTGAAGCTTTCTTT
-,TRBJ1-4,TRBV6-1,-,CASSEPSQATNEKLFF,TGTGCCAGCAGTGAGCCCTCCCAGGCAACTAATGAAAAACTGTTTTTT
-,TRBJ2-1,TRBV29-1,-,CSVERLGQHNEQFF,TGCAGCGTTGAAAGGCTCGGGCAACACAATGAGCAGTTCTTC
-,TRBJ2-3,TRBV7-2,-,CASLREPTYTQYF,TGTGCCAGCCTCCGGGAACCAACATATACGCAGTATTTT
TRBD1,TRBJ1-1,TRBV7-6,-,CASSPGQGLNTEAFF,TGTGCCAGCAGCCCGGGACAGGGATTAAACACTGAAGCTTTCTTT
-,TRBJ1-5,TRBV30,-,CAWSVGPYQPQHF,TGTGCCTGGAGTGTCGGACCTTATCAGCCCCAGCATTTT
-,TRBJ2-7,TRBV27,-,CASSLSTPRLLPYEQYF,TGTGCCAGCAGTTTATCGACCCCCCGATTACTACCCTACGAGCAGTACTTC
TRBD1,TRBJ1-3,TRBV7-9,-,CASSPQGAAGNTIYF,TGTGCCAGCAGCCCTCAGGGGGCAGCGGGAAACACCATATATTTT
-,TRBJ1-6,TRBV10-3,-,CAISTGPDSPLHF,TGTGCCATCAGTACGGGCCCCGATTCACCCCTCCACTTT
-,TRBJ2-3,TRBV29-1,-,CSVDPMGTADTQYF,TGCAGCGTTGACCCAATGGGGACGGCAGATACGCAGTATTTT
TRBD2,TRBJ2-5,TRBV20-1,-,CSASLRGGRKETQYF,TGCAGTGCTAGTCTTCGAGGCGGGAGAAAAGAGACCCAGTACTTC
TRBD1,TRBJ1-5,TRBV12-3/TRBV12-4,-,CASSDRESQPQHF,TGTGCCAGCAGTGACAGGGAAAGTCAGCCCCAGCATTTT
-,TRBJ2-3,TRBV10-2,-,CASSDGARGYTDTQYF,TGCGCCAGCAGTGACGGGGCGAGGGGATACACAGATACGCAGTATTTT
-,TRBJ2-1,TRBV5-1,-,CASSLRVGAENEQFF,TGCGCCAGCAGCTTACGAGTGGGCGCAGAGAATGAGCAGTTCTTC
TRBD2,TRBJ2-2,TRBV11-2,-,CASSRTVVREGARSGELFF,TGTGCCAGCAGCCGCACGGTAGTAAGGGAGGGAGCGCGGTCCGGGGAGCTGTTTTTT
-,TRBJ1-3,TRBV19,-,CASSKLRDSGNTIYF,TGTGCCAGTAGCAAACTTCGAGACTCTGGAAACACCATATATTTT
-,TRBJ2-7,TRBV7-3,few,CASSLGRKDEQYF,TGTGCCAGCAGCTTGGGTCGCAAGGACGAGCAGTACTTC
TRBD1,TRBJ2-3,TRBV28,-,CASSPLPDRGTDTQYF,TGTGCCAGCAGTCCACTCCCGGACAGGGGCACAGATACGCAGTATTTT
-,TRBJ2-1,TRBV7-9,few,CASSFGGENEQFF,TGTGCCAGCAGCTTCGGGGGAGAGAATGAGCAGTTCTTC
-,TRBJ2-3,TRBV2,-,CASIPGRHGDTQYF,TGTGCCAGCATTCCCGGAAGACACGGAGATACGCAGTATTTT
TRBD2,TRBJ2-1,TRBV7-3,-,CASSLGSGGYNEQFF,TGTGCCAGCAGCTTAGGGAGCGGGGGTTACAATGAGCAGTTCTTC
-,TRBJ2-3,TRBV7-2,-,CASSLYSTDTQYF,TGTGCCAGCAGCTTGTATAGCACAGATACGCAGTATTTT
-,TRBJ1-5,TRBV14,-,CACSRGGGAGQPQHF,TGTGCCTGCAGCCGGGGAGGGGGGGCCGGTCAGCCCCAGCATTTT
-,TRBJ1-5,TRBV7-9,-,CASSQNSNQPQHF,TGTGCCAGCAGCCAGAATAGCAATCAGCCCCAGCATTTT
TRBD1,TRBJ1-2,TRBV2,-,CASRTGGTGGYTF,TGTGCCAGCCGGACAGGGGGCACAGGTGGCTACACCTTC
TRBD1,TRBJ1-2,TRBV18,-,CASSIRDRGTYGYTF,TGTGCCAGCTCAATCCGGGACAGAGGAACCTATGGCTACACCTTC
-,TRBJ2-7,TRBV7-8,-,CASSLLGQASYEQYF,TGTGCCAGCAGCCTACTGGGACAAGCCTCCTACGAGCAGTACTTC
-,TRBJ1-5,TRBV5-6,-,CASSQHLWGNQPQHF,TGTGCCAGCAGCCAACACCTCTGGGGCAATCAGCCCCAGCATTTT
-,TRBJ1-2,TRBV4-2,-,CASSQDNTYGYTF,TGTGCCAGCAGCCAAGACAACACCTATGGCTACACCTTC
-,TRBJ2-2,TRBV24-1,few,CATSDADSTNTGELFF,TGTGCCACCAGTGATGCGGACAGTACGAACACCGGGGAGCTGTTTTTT
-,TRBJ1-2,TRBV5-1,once,CASSLGAPYGYTF,TGCGCCAGCAGCTTAGGGGCCCCCTATGGCTACACCTTC
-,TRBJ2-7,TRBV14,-,CASSQLGPLTYEQYF,TGTGCCAGCAGCCAACTTGGGCCCTTGACCTACGAGCAGTACTTC
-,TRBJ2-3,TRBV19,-,CASSIRAGGTDTQYF,TGTGCCAGTAGTATAAGGGCAGGGGGCACAGATACGCAGTATTTT
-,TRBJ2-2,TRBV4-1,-,CASSSQERNTGELFF,TGCGCCAGCAGCTCCCAAGAGAGGAACACCGGGGAGCTGTTTTTT
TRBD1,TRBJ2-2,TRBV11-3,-,CASSLGQGEAGELFF,TGTGCCAGCAGCTTGGGACAGGGGGAGGCCGGGGAGCTGTTTTTT
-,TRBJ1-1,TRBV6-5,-,CASSSGRWTEAFF,TGTGCCAGCAGTTCAGGACGGTGGACTGAAGCTTTCTTT
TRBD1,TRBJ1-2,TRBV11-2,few,CASSSTDRAISQGYTF,TGTGCCAGCAGCTCCACGGACAGGGCCATCTCCCAGGGCTACACCTTC
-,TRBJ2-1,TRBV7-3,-,CASSLSRGSNEQFF,TGTGCCAGCAGCTTAAGCAGGGGCTCCAATGAGCAGTTCTTC
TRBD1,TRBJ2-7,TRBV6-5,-,CASRRGLSSYEQYF,TGTGCCAGCAGGAGGGGGCTTAGCTCCTACGAGCAGTACTTC